This T cell receptor beta chain was captured in a study of T cells and Merkel cell carcinoma outcomes. Study results and caveats: Reportedly, T-cell repertoire with density predicts Merkel cell carcinoma outcomes.

Clones were read by immunoSEQ multiplex PCR, and TCRdb kept only the in-frame ones, dropping some. The sample consists of fewer than 2,500 clones, 77% of them appearing once. Germline loops: CDR1 SGHKS, CDR2 YYEKEE (reference sequence). Trimming shortened V by 2 bases and J by 2 bases, and 10 bases separated the two germline ends. The CDR3 has 14 residues. Worth noting for this clone: The antigen is unknown.

This sequence originates from a human donor with Merkel cell carcinoma. What was sequenced was tumor tissue from Merkel cell carcinoma. The V and J genes are TRBV5-5 and TRBJ1-1; TRBD1 is a possible D gene (5 bases). The CDR3 is CASSFTDRNTEAFF. The DNA of the CDR3 is TGTGCCAGCAGCTTTACTGACAGAAACACTGAAGCTTTCTTT.